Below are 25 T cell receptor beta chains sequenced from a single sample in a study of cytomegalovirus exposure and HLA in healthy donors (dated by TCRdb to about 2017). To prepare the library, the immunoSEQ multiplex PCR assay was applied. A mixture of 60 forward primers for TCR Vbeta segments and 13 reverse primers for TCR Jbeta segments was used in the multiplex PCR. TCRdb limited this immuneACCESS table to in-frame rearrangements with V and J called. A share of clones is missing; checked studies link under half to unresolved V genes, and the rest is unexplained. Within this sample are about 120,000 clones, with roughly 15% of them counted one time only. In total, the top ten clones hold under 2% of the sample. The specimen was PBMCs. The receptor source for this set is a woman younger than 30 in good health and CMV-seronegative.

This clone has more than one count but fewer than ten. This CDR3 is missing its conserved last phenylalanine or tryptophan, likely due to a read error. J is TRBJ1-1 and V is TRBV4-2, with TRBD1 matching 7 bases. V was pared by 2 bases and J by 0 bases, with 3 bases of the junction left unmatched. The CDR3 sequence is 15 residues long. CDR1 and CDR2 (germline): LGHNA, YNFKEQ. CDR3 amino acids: CASSQNRGMNTEAFS. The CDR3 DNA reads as TGTGCCAGCAGCCAAAACAGGGGCATGAACACTGAAGCTTTCTCT.

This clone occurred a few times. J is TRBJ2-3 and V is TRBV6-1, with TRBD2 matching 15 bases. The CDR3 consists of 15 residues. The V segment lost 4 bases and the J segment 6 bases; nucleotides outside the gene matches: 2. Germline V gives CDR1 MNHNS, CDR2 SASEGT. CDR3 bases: TGTGCCAGCAGTGGGACTAGCGGGGGGGCGGATACGCAGTATTTT. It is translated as CASSGTSGGADTQYF.

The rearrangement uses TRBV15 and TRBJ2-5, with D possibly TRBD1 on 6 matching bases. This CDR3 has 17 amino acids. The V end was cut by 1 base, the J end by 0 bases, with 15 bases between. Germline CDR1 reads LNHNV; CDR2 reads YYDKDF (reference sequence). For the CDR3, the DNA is TGTGCCACCAGCAGAGCCAGGGACACCACGTACCAAGAGACCCAGTACTTC. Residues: CATSRARDTTYQETQYF.

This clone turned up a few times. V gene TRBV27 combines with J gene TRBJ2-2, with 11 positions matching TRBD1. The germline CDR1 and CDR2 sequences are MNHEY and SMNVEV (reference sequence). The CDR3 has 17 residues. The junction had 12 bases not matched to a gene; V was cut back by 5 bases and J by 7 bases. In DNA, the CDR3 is TGTGCCAGCAGTAGAACCGGGACAGGGGGATATGACGGGGAGCTGTTTTTT. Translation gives CASSRTGTGGYDGELFF.

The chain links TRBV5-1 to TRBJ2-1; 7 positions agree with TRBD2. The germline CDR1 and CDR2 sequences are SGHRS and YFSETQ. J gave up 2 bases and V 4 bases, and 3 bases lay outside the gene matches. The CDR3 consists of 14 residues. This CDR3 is CASSPGGAYNEQFF. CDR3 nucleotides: TGCGCCAGCAGCCCTGGGGGGGCCTACAATGAGCAGTTCTTC.

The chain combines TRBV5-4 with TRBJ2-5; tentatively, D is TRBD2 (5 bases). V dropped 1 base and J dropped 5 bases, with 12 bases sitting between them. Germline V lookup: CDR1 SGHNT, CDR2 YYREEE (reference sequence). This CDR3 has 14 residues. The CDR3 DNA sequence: TGTGCCAGCAGCTTGCTTAGCGCAGGCGAGACCCAGTACTTC. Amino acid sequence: CASSLLSAGETQYF.

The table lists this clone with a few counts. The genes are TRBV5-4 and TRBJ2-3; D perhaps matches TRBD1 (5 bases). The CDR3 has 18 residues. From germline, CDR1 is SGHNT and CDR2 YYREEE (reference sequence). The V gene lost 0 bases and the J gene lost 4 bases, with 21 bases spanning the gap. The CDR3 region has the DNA TGTGCCAGCAGCTTGGTAGGGGTTCGAGTAAGGTACGCAGATACGCAGTATTTT. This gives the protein CASSLVGVRVRYADTQYF.

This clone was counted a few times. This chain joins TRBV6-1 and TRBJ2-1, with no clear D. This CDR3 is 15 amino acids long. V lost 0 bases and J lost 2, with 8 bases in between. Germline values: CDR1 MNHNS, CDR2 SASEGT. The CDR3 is CASSEASQTYNEQFF. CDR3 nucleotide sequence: TGTGCCAGCAGTGAAGCTAGCCAGACCTACAATGAGCAGTTCTTC.

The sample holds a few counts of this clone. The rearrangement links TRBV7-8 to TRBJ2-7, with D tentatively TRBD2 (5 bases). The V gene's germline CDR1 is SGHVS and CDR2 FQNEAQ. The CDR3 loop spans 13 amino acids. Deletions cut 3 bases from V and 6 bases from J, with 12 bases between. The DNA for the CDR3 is TGTGCCAGCAGCTTTGCCCGGACTGCCGAGCAGTACTTC. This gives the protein CASSFARTAEQYF.

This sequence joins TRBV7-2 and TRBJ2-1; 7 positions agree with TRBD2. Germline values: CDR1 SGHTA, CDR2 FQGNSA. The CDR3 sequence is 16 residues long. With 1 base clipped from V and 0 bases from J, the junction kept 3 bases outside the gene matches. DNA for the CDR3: TGTGCCAGCAGCTTAGGGACTAGGCCCTCCTACAATGAGCAGTTCTTC. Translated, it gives CASSLGTRPSYNEQFF.

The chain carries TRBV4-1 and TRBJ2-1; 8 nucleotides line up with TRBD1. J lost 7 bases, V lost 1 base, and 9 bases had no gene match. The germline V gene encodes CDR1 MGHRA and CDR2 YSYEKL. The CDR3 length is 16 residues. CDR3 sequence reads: CASSQGRHRGWNEQFF. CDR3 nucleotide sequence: TGCGCCAGCAGCCAAGGTCGGCACAGGGGGTGGAATGAGCAGTTCTTC.

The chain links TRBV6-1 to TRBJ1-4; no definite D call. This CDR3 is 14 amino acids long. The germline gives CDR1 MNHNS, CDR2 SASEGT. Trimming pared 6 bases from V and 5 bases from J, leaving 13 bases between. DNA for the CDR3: TGTGCCAGCAGGCTCCAGGATCTCAATGAAAAACTGTTTTTT. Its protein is CASRLQDLNEKLFF.

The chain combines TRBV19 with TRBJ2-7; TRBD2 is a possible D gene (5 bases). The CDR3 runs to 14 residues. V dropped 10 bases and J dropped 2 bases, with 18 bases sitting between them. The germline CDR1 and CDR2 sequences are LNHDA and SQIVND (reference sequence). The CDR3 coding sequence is TGTGCCACCTCCCTGGCCTCGGAGGCCTACGAGCAGTACTTC. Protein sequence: CATSLASEAYEQYF.

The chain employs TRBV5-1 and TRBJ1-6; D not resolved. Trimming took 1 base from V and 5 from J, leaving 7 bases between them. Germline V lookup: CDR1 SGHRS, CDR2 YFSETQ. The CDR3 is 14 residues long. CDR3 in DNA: TGCGCCAGCAGCTTGCGTCAGGATAATTCACCCCTCCACTTT. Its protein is CASSLRQDNSPLHF.

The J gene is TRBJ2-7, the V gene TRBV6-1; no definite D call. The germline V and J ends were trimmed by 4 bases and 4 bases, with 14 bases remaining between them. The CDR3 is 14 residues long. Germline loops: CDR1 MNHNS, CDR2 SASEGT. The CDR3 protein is CASSVALLPYEQYF. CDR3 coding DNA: TGTGCCAGCAGTGTTGCTCTATTACCGTACGAGCAGTACTTC.

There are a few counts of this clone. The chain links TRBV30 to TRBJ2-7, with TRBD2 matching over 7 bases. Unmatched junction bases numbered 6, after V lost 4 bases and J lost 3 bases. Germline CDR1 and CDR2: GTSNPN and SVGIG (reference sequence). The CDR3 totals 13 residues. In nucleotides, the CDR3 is TGTGCCTGGACTAGCGGAGGGGACTACGAGCAGTACTTC. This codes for CAWTSGGDYEQYF.

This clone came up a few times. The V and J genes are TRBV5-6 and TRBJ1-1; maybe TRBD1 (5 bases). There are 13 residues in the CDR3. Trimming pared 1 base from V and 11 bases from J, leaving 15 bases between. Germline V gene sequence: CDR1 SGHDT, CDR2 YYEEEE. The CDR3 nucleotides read TGTGCCAGCAGCTTGTGGAGGGTCGGGGCTGCTTTCTTT. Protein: CASSLWRVGAAFF.

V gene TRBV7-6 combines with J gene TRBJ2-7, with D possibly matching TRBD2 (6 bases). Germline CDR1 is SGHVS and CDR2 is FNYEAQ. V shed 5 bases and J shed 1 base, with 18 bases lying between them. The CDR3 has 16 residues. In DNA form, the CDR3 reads TGTGCCAGCAGCCCACATCCCCGGGGGAGGTCCTACGAGCAGTACTTC. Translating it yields CASSPHPRGRSYEQYF.

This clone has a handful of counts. CDR3 in amino acids: CASSQGQRNYNSPLHF. The CDR3 nucleotides read TGTGCCAGTAGCCAAGGACAGCGCAATTATAATTCACCCCTCCACTTT. V usage is TRBV19 and J usage is TRBJ1-6; a possible D gene is TRBD1 (6 bases). The CDR3 is 16 amino acids. Germline V gene data show CDR1 as LNHDA and CDR2 as SQIVND (reference sequence). V was pared by 6 bases and J by 4 bases, with 16 bases between.

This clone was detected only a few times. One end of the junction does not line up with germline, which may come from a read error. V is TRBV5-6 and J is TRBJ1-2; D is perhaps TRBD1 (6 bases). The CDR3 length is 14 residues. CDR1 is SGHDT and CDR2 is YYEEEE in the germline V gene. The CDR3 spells CASSDITGNCGYTF. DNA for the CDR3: TGTGCCAGCAGTGACATCACAGGGAACTGTGGCTACACCTTC.

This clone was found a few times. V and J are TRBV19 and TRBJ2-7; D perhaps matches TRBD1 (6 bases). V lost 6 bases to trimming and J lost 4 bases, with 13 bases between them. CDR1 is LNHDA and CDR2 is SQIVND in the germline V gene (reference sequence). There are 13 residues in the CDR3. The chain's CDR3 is CASSRQGMYEQYF. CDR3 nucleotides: TGTGCCAGTAGCAGGCAGGGGATGTACGAGCAGTACTTC. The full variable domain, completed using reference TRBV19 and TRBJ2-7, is DGGITQSPKYLFRKEGQNVTLSCEQNLNHDAMYWYRQDPGQGLRLIYYSQIVNDFQKGDIAEGYSVSREKKESFPLTVTSAQKNPTAFYLCASSRQGMYEQYFGPGTRLTVT.

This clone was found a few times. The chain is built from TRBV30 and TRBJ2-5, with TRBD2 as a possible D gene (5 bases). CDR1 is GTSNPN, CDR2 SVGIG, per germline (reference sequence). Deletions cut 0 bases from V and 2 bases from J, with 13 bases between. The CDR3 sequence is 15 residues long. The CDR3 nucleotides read TGTGCCTGGAGTGTTCGGGGAATTGGACAAGAGACCCAGTACTTC. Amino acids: CAWSVRGIGQETQYF.

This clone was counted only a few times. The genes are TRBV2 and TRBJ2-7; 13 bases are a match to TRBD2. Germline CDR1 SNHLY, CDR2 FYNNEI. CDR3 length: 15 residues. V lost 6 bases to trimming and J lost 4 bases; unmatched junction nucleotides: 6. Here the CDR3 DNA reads TGTGCCAGCAGCACCGGACTAGCGGGAGTTTACGAGCAGTACTTC. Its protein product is CASSTGLAGVYEQYF.

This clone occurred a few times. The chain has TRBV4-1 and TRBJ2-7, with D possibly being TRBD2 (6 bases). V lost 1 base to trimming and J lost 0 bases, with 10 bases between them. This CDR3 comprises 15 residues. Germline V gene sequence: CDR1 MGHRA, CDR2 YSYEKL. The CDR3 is CASSQVAGSSYEQYF. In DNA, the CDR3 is TGCGCCAGCAGCCAAGTGGCGGGAAGCTCCTACGAGCAGTACTTC.

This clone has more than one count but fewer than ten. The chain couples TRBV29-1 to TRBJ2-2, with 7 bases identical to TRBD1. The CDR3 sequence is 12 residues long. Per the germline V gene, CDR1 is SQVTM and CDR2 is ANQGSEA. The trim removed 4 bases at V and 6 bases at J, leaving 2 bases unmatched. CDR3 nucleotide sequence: TGCAGCGTTGGACAGGGTGCCGGGGAGCTGTTTTTT. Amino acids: CSVGQGAGELFF.